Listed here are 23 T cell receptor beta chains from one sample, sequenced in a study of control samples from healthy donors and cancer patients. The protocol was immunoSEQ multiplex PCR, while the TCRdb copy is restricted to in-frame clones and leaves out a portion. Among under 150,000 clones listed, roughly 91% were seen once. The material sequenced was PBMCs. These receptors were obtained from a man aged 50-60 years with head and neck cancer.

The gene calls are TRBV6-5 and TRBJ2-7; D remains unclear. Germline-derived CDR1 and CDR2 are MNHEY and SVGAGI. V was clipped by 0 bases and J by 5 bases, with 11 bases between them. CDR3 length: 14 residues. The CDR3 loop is CASSYSWSDNEQYF. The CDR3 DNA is TGTGCCAGCAGTTACTCGTGGTCGGATAACGAGCAGTACTTC.

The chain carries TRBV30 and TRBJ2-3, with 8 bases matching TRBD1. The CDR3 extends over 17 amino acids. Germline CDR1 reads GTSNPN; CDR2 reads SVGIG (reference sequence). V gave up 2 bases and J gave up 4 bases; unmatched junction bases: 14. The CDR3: CAWSIWTGYGGADTQYF. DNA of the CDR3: TGTGCCTGGAGTATCTGGACAGGGTACGGAGGGGCAGATACGCAGTATTTT.

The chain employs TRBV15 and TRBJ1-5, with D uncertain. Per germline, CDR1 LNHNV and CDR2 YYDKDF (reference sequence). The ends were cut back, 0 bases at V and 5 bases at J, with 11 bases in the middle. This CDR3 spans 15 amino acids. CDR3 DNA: TGTGCCACCAGCAGAGATAAAGGGAGGGATCAGCCCCAGCATTTT. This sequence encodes CATSRDKGRDQPQHF.

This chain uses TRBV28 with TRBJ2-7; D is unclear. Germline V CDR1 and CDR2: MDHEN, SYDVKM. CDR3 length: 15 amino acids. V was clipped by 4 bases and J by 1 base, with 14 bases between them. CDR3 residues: CASSSMSLSSYEQYF. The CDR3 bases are TGTGCCAGCAGTTCTATGTCCCTATCTTCCTACGAGCAGTACTTC.

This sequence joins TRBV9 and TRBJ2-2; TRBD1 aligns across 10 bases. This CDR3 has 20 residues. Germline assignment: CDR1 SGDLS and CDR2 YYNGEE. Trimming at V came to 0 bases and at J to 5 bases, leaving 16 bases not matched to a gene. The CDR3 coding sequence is TGTGCCAGCAGCGTAGCCCCGTCCCGGGACAGGGGAACATCGACCGGGGAGCTGTTTTTT. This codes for CASSVAPSRDRGTSTGELFF. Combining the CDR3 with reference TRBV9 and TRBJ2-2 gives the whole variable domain DSGVTQTPKHLITATGQRVTLRCSPRSGDLSVYWYQQSLDQGLQFLIQYYNGEERAKGNILERFSAQQFPDLHSELNLSSLELGDSALYFCASSVAPSRDRGTSTGELFFGEGSRLTVL.

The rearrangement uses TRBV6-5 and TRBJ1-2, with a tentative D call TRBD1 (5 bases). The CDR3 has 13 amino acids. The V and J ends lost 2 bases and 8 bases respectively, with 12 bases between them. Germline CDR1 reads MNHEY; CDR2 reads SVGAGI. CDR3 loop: CASSYKGMGGYTF. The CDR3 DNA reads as TGTGCCAGCAGTTACAAGGGGATGGGGGGCTACACCTTC.

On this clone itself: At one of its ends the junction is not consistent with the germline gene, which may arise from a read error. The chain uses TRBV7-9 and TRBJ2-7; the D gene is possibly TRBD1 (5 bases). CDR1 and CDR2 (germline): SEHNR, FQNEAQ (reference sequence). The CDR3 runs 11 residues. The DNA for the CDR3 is TGTGCCAGCAGCTTAGCGGGGCCTTTGGACTTC. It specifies CASSLAGPLDF.

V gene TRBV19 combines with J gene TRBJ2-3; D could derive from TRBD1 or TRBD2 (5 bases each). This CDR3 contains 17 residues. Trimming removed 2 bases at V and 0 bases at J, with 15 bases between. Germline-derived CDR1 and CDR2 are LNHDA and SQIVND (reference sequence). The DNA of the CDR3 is TGTGCCAGTAGTATACCCCGGGACCGTTCTAGCACAGATACGCAGTATTTT. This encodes CASSIPRDRSSTDTQYF.

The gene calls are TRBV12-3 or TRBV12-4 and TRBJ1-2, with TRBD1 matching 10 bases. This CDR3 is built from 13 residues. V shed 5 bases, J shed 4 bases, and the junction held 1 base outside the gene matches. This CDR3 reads CASSDRGPYGYTF. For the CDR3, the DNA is TGTGCCAGCAGTGACAGGGGGCCCTATGGCTACACCTTC.

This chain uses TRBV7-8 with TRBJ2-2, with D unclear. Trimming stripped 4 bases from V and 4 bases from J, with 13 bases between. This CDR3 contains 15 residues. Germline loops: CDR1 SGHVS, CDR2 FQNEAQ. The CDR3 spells CASSSLVQITGELFF. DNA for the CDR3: TGTGCCAGCAGCTCTCTAGTGCAGATCACCGGGGAGCTGTTTTTT.

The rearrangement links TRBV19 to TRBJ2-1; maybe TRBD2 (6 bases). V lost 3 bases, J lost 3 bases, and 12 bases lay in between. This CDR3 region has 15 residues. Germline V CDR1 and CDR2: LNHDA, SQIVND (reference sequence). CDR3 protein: CASSMSGLLYNEQFF. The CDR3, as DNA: TGTGCCAGTAGTATGAGCGGGCTCCTCTACAATGAGCAGTTCTTC. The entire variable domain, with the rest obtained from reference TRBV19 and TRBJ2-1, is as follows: DGGITQSPKYLFRKEGQNVTLSCEQNLNHDAMYWYRQDPGQGLRLIYYSQIVNDFQKGDIAEGYSVSREKKESFPLTVTSAQKNPTAFYLCASSMSGLLYNEQFFGPGTRLTVL.

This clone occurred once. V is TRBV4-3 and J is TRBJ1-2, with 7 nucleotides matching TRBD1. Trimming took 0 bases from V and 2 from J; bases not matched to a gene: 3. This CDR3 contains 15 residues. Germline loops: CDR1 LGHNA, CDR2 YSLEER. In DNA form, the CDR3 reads TGCGCCAGCAGCCAAGATAAGGGGGCGAACTATGGCTACACCTTC. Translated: CASSQDKGANYGYTF.

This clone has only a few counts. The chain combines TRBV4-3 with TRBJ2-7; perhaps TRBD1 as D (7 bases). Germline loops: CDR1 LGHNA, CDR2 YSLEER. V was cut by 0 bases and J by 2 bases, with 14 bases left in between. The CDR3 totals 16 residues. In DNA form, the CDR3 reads TGCGCCAGCAGCCAAGATGCGGGACAGAAGACCTACGAGCAGTACTTC. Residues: CASSQDAGQKTYEQYF.

The CDR3 is CASSPGRGYYNEQFF. The CDR3 DNA reads as TGTGCCAGCAGTCCGGGCAGAGGGTACTACAATGAGCAGTTCTTC. The chain carries TRBV6-5 and TRBJ2-1; D is possibly TRBD2 (5 bases). Trimming removed 5 bases from V and 3 bases from J, with 14 bases in between. This CDR3 is built from 15 residues. CDR1 MNHEY and CDR2 SVGAGI come from the germline V gene.

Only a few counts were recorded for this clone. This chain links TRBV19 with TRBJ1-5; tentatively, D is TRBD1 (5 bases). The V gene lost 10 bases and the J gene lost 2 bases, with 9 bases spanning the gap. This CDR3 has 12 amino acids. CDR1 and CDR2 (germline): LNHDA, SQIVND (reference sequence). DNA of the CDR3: TGTGCCACCAGGGTCGGCAATCAGCCCCAGCATTTT. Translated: CATRVGNQPQHF. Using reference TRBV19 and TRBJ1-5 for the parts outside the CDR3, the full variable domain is DGGITQSPKYLFRKEGQNVTLSCEQNLNHDAMYWYRQDPGQGLRLIYYSQIVNDFQKGDIAEGYSVSREKKESFPLTVTSAQKNPTAFYLCATRVGNQPQHFGDGTRLSIL.

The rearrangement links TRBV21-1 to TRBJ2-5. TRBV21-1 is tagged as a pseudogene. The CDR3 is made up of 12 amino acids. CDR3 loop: CASWIGRETQYF. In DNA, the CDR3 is TGTGCCAGCTGGATCGGGCGGGAGACCCAGTACTTC.

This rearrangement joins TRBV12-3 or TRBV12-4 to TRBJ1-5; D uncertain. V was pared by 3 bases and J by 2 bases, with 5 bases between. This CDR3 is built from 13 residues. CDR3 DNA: TGTGCCAGCAGTTTGTGGGGCAATCAGCCCCAGCATTTT. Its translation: CASSLWGNQPQHF.

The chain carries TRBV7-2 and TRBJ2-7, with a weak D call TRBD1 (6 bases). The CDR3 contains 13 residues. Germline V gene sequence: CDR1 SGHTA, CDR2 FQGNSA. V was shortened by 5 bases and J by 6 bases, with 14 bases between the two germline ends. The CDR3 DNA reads TGTGCCAGCAGCCAGCAGGGGTCGACCGAGCAGTACTTC. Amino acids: CASSQQGSTEQYF.

CDR3 sequence reads: CASSERTWGSTDTQYF. CDR3 nucleotide sequence: TGTGCCAGCAGTGAGAGGACCTGGGGGAGCACAGATACGCAGTATTTT. The chain combines TRBV2 with TRBJ2-3, with D possibly called TRBD1 or TRBD2 (5 bases each). V lost 3 bases and J 0 bases, leaving 13 bases between the germline ends. Germline loops: CDR1 SNHLY, CDR2 FYNNEI. CDR3 size: 16 residues. The whole variable domain, filled in from reference TRBV2 and TRBJ2-3, reads EPEVTQTPSHQVTQMGQEVILRCVPISNHLYFYWYRQILGQKVEFLVSFYNNEISEKSEIFDDQFSVERPDGSNFTLKIRSTKLEDSAMYFCASSERTWGSTDTQYFGPGTRLTVL.

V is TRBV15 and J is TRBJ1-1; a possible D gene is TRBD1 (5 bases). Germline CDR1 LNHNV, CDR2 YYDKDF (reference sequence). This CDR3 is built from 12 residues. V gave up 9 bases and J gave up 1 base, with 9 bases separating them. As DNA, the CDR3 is TGTGCCACGGGAGGACAGAACACTGAAGCTTTCTTT. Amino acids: CATGGQNTEAFF.

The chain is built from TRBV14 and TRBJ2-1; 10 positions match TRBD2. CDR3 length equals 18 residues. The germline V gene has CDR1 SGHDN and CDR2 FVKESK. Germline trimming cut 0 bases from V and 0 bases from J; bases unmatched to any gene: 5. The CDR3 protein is CASSQDNGLAVSYNEQFF. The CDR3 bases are TGTGCCAGCAGCCAAGATAATGGACTAGCGGTCTCCTACAATGAGCAGTTCTTC.

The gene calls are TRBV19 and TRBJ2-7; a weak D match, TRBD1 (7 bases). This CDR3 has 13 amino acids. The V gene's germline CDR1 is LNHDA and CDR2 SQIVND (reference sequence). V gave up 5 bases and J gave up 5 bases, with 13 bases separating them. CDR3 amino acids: CASSLARGDEQYF. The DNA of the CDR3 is TGTGCCAGTAGTTTGGCCAGGGGGGACGAGCAGTACTTC.

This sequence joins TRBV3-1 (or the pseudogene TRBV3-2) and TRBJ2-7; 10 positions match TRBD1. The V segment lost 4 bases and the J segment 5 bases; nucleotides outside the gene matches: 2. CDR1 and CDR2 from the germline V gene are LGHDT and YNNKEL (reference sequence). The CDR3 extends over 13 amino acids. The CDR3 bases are TGTGCCAGCAGCCCCGGGACAGGGGACGAGCAGTACTTC. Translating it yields CASSPGTGDEQYF.